A single sample is the source of the 9 T cell receptor beta chains below, sequenced in a study of cytomegalovirus exposure and HLA in healthy donors. PCR amplification relied on 60 Vbeta primers (plus 13 Jbeta primers). The table came from immunoSEQ multiplex PCR; TCRdb's copy has only in-frame clones and leaves some out. Of about 86,000 clones detected, roughly 83% appear once; the ten largest clones hold roughly 14%. The specimen was PBMCs. These receptors came from a woman aged 40 to 55 in good health and CMV-seropositive.

The V call is TRBV13, the J call TRBJ2-2, with 8 bases fitting TRBD1. V dropped 5 bases and J dropped 0; count of bases not matched to a gene: 2. The germline V gene encodes CDR1 PRHDT and CDR2 FYEKMQ (reference sequence). CDR3 length: 15 residues. CDR3 sequence (DNA): TGTGCCAGCAGCCCGGGACAGGCGAACACCGGGGAGCTGTTTTTT. This translates into CASSPGQANTGELFF. The complete variable domain, with remaining parts taken from reference TRBV13 and TRBJ2-2, reads AAGVIQSPRHLIKEKRETATLKCYPIPRHDTVYWYQQGPGQDPQFLISFYEKMQSDKGSIPDRFSAQQFSDYHSELNMSSLELGDSALYFCASSPGQANTGELFFGEGSRLTVL.

The chain carries TRBV2 and TRBJ1-6; the D is unclear. Germline V gene lookup returns CDR1 SNHLY and CDR2 FYNNEI. V lost 5 bases and J lost 5, with 10 bases in between. The CDR3 totals 14 residues. The CDR3 is CASSRDTNNSPLHF. As DNA, the CDR3 is TGTGCCAGCAGTCGAGACACCAATAATTCACCCCTCCACTTT.

The J gene is TRBJ1-2, the V gene TRBV7-9, with unresolved D. The length of the CDR3 is 14 residues. V lost 5 bases, J lost 3 bases, and 13 bases lay in between. Germline-derived CDR1 and CDR2 are SEHNR and FQNEAQ (reference sequence). This chain's CDR3 is CASSPGLRDYGYTF. As DNA, the CDR3 is TGTGCCAGCAGCCCAGGCCTGCGGGACTATGGCTACACCTTC.

This chain links TRBV28 with TRBJ2-7; tentatively, D is TRBD2 (6 bases). CDR1 is MDHEN and CDR2 is SYDVKM in the germline V gene. Between the trimmed V and J ends, which lost 2 bases and 2 bases, there was a span of 13 bases. This CDR3 comprises 15 residues. CDR3 loop: CASSLVEGYPYEQYF. For the CDR3, the DNA is TGTGCCAGCAGTTTAGTGGAGGGGTACCCCTACGAGCAGTACTTC.

Worth noting for this clone: A junction end diverges from the germline sequence, so it may reflect a read error. The rearrangement uses TRBV7-9 and TRBJ1-4; D ambiguous. The tail of the sequence fits TRBJ2-2 better, so the J call may be wrong. Per the germline V gene, CDR1 is SEHNR and CDR2 is FQNEAQ (reference sequence). The CDR3 is 12 amino acids. This CDR3 is CSSSLVARELFF. The CDR3 DNA is TGTTCCAGCAGCTTAGTTGCTCGGGAGCTGTTTTTT.

This clone was seen more than once but under ten times. The chain carries TRBV7-8 and TRBJ2-7, with a weak D call TRBD2 (5 bases). Trimming removed 6 bases at V and 2 bases at J, with 14 bases between. The germline V gene encodes CDR1 SGHVS and CDR2 FQNEAQ. CDR3 length: 14 amino acids. The chain's CDR3 is CASSHGDSAYEQYF. The CDR3 coding sequence is TGTGCCAGCAGTCACGGGGATAGCGCCTACGAGCAGTACTTC.

The chain carries TRBV4-1 and TRBJ2-7; TRBD2 aligns across 12 bases. CDR1 MGHRA and CDR2 YSYEKL come from the germline V gene. The CDR3 is 15 amino acids. V lost 4 bases to trimming and J lost 6 bases; unmatched junction nucleotides: 7. The CDR3 DNA is TGCGCCAGCAGCCCAGGGGGACTAGCGGGTGCCGAGCAGTACTTC. Protein product: CASSPGGLAGAEQYF.

The chain has TRBV6-1 and TRBJ2-5; 9 bases fit TRBD1. The CDR3 loop spans 15 amino acids. Trimming at V came to 6 bases and at J to 6 bases, leaving 11 bases not matched to a gene. Germline V gene sequence: CDR1 MNHNS, CDR2 SASEGT. Here the CDR3 reads CASRTPGQGRKTQYF. The CDR3 DNA reads as TGTGCCAGCAGGACCCCCGGACAGGGGAGGAAGACCCAGTACTTC.

This clone has a handful of counts. This sequence joins TRBV5-1 and TRBJ1-1, with 8 bases that match TRBD1. The V segment lost 3 bases and the J segment 1 base; nucleotides outside the gene matches: 2. The CDR3 has 14 residues. Germline V gene data show CDR1 as SGHRS and CDR2 as YFSETQ. The CDR3 sequence is CASSWGQENTEAFF. For the CDR3, the DNA is TGCGCCAGCAGCTGGGGACAGGAGAACACTGAAGCTTTCTTT.